This T cell receptor (beta chain) was captured by sequencing in a study of vaccination effects on CD4 cells after COVID-19. Across the study: It was a median of 72 days after the second dose that post-vaccine samples were obtained.

Germline CDR1 LNHDA, CDR2 SQIVND (reference sequence). The CDR3 extends over 13 amino acids. V lost 3 bases and J lost 6, with 11 bases in between. Generated by immunoSEQ multiplex PCR, the TCRdb table keeps only in-frame clones and is missing some. Of over 50,000 clones listed, around four fifths were seen once; the top ten hold around 1.2%. About this clone itself: As yet, its antigen is unknown.

Pools of viral peptides were used by the ViraFEST assay to expand antigen-specific CD4+ T cells ahead of sequencing. Scientists isolated CD4+ T cells after a roughly nine-day culture period ended. Each person got two doses of an mRNA SARS-CoV-2 vaccine, BNT162b2 or mRNA-1273. Nucleocapsid antibodies were negative in the vaccine recipients, who had never had SARS-CoV-2 infection. The specimen comprised CD4+ T cells from PBMCs cultured with HCoV-229E spike peptides, sampled after COVID-19 vaccination. The clonotype originates from a human donor who received a COVID-19 vaccine. This chain uses TRBV19 with TRBJ1-1, with D tentatively TRBD1 (5 bases). CDR3 amino acids: CASSILGVPEAFF. CDR3 DNA: TGTGCCAGTAGTATTTTGGGGGTTCCTGAAGCTTTCTTT.